These 16 T cell receptor beta chains were all obtained from the same sample, sequenced in a study of T cells in Graves' hyperthyroidism and ophthalmopathy. The TCR beta CDR3 regions underwent amplification using RNA transcripts as the source. RT-PCR in the first round (using the HTBI primer set) targeted the TCR CDR3. A single record per CDR3 protein comes from TCRdb applying MiXCR to the multiplex PCR reads. The sample comprises approximately 700,000 distinct CDR3 sequences, less than 45% of which are singletons, and under 8.5% rests with the top ten. The specimen sequenced was peripheral blood or thyroid tissue (not recorded which). The receptor source for this set is an adult man with Graves' disease, either hyperthyroidism or ophthalmopathy (not recorded which).

There are many counts of this clonotype. J is TRBJ1-2 and V is TRBV29-1, with a tentative D call TRBD1 (5 bases). The CDR3 consists of 13 residues. Trimming stripped 6 bases from V and 4 bases from J, with 15 bases between. Germline CDR1 reads SQVTM; CDR2 reads ANQGSEA. The CDR3 nucleotides are TGCAGCGTGGTACCAGGGAGGTCCTATGGCTACACCTTC. Translating it yields CSVVPGRSYGYTF.

This clonotype was observed at least ten times. The chain is built from TRBV7-8 and TRBJ1-2; D unclear. The CDR3 spans 13 residues. Germline V gene sequence: CDR1 SGHVS, CDR2 FQNEAQ. V shed 5 bases and J shed 1 base, with 8 bases lying between them. CDR3 sequence (DNA): TGTGCCAGCAGCCCCGCTAGTAACTATGGCTACACCTTC. It yields the protein CASSPASNYGYTF.

This sequence joins TRBV25-1 and TRBJ1-1; D unclear. V gave up 5 bases and J gave up 1 base, with 14 bases separating them. CDR3 length: 15 residues. Germline CDR1 reads MGHDK; CDR2 reads SYGVNS. CDR3 loop: CASSTAGRKNTEAFF. The CDR3 nucleotides read TGTGCCAGCAGTACAGCGGGTCGCAAGAACACTGAAGCTTTCTTT. Combining the CDR3 with reference TRBV25-1 and TRBJ1-1 gives the whole variable domain EADIYQTPRYLVIGTGKKITLECSQTMGHDKMYWYQQDPGMELHLIHYSYGVNSTEKGDLSSESTVSRIRTEHFPLTLESARPSHTSQYLCASSTAGRKNTEAFFGQGTRLTVV.

The rearrangement uses TRBV6-5 and TRBJ1-1; D unclear. The germline V gene encodes CDR1 MNHEY and CDR2 SVGAGI. The V gene lost 2 bases and the J gene lost 1 base, with 8 bases spanning the gap. The CDR3 is 14 amino acids. The CDR3 spells CASSYQFPNTEAFF. DNA of the CDR3: TGTGCCAGCAGTTACCAGTTCCCGAACACTGAAGCTTTCTTT.

This clonotype was seen repeatedly, ten times or more. This chain joins TRBV2 and TRBJ1-1, with a weak D call TRBD1 (5 bases). The germline CDR1 and CDR2 sequences are SNHLY and FYNNEI. The ends were cut back, 6 bases at V and 10 bases at J, with 9 bases in the middle. CDR3 length: 10 amino acids. In nucleotides, the CDR3 is TGTGCCAGCAGGGAGGGGTCAGCTTTCTTT. It codes for CASREGSAFF.

This clonotype was picked up many times. This CDR3 is CSVVGTGNYEQYF. The CDR3 coding sequence is TGCAGCGTTGTGGGGACAGGGAACTACGAGCAGTACTTC. The chain is built from TRBV29-1 and TRBJ2-7; TRBD1 matches 9 bases. The CDR3 is 13 amino acids. The V segment lost 4 bases and the J segment 3 bases; nucleotides outside the gene matches: 4. The germline V gene encodes CDR1 SQVTM and CDR2 ANQGSEA.

This clonotype was detected a few times. The J gene is TRBJ2-5, the V gene TRBV12-3 or TRBV12-4, with D perhaps matching TRBD2 (5 bases). The CDR3 runs 15 residues. V lost 5 bases and J lost 4, with 17 bases in between. CDR3 residues: CASSPPLVSLETQYF. The DNA of the CDR3 is TGTGCCAGCAGTCCCCCACTAGTTTCTTTAGAGACCCAGTACTTC.

This clonotype came up many times. The genes are TRBV7-9 and TRBJ1-2; D not resolved. The CDR3 totals 14 residues. The ends were cut back, 1 base at V and 7 bases at J, with 13 bases in the middle. Germline CDR1 and CDR2: SEHNR and FQNEAQ (reference sequence). CDR3 bases: TGTGCCAGCAGCTTAGGGCAGGTCGGTGGTGGCTACACCTTC. Residues: CASSLGQVGGGYTF.

The J gene is TRBJ2-7, the V gene TRBV9, with 7 bases lining up with TRBD2. This CDR3 has 16 amino acids. V lost 0 bases to trimming and J lost 2 bases; unmatched junction nucleotides: 8. Looked up from germline, CDR1 is SGDLS and CDR2 is YYNGEE. The CDR3 here is CASSVDPGGTPYEQYF. In DNA form, the CDR3 reads TGTGCCAGCAGCGTAGATCCGGGAGGCACCCCCTACGAGCAGTACTTC.

This clonotype turned up a few times. CDR3 DNA: TGCAGTGCTAGATCTTCGGGGTCCTACGAGCAGTACTTC. Translating it yields CSARSSGSYEQYF. V is TRBV20-1 and J is TRBJ2-7; D possibly corresponds to TRBD2 (5 bases). V was clipped by 2 bases and J by 1 base, with 9 bases between them. In germline, CDR1 is DFQATT, CDR2 SNEGSKA (reference sequence). CDR3 length: 13 amino acids.

This clonotype occurred once. The V gene is TRBV29-1, the J gene TRBJ2-2, with D hard to call. Trimming stripped 1 base from V and 4 bases from J, with 10 bases between. The CDR3 runs 14 residues. Germline CDR1 is SQVTM and CDR2 is ANQGSEA. CDR3 in DNA: TGCAGCGTTGAAGGGGATATTAGCACCGGGGAGCTGTTTTTT. Translation gives CSVEGDISTGELFF.

V is TRBV24-1 and J is TRBJ1-2; D perhaps matches TRBD1 (6 bases). V lost 5 bases to trimming and J lost 4 bases, with 16 bases between them. CDR1 KGHDR and CDR2 SFDVKD come from the germline V gene. The CDR3 contains 15 residues. The CDR3 DNA is TGTGCCACCAGTGCCGACGGGGGCGCGAGCTATGGCTACACCTTC. Protein: CATSADGGASYGYTF.

V usage is TRBV12-3 or TRBV12-4 and J usage is TRBJ1-2, with D possibly TRBD1 on 5 matching bases. The CDR3 is 13 amino acids. The germline V and J ends were trimmed by 4 bases and 6 bases, with 12 bases remaining between them. The CDR3 here is CASSYGGLDGYTF. CDR3 DNA: TGTGCCAGCAGTTACGGGGGACTAGATGGCTACACCTTC.

This clonotype was counted many times. The chain is built from TRBV20-1 and TRBJ2-7; TRBD2 agrees at 9 bases. Trimming cost V 3 bases and J 4 bases; bases outside gene matches: 7. The CDR3 runs to 14 residues. The germline V gene encodes CDR1 DFQATT and CDR2 SNEGSKA (reference sequence). In DNA form, the CDR3 reads TGCAGTGCTAGGAAGGCTAGCGGGGAATACGAGCAGTACTTC. Protein sequence: CSARKASGEYEQYF.

The chain couples TRBV15 to TRBJ2-5, with D possibly matching TRBD2 (6 bases). The CDR3 contains 15 residues. Germline V CDR1 and CDR2: LNHNV, YYDKDF (reference sequence). With 2 bases removed from V and 0 bases from J, the gap between germline ends came to 10 bases. The CDR3 DNA is TGTGCCACCAGCAGACAGGCGGGATACCAAGAGACCCAGTACTTC. It codes for CATSRQAGYQETQYF. The full variable domain, with the rest looked up from reference TRBV15 and TRBJ2-5, is DAMVIQNPRYQVTQFGKPVTLSCSQTLNHNVMYWYQQKSSQAPKLLFHYYDKDFNNEADTPDNFQSRRPNTSFCFLDIRSPGLGDTAMYLCATSRQAGYQETQYFGPGTRLLVL.

This clonotype was seen a handful of times. The rearrangement links TRBV7-2 to TRBJ1-2; 7 bases are a match to TRBD1. Germline CDR1 SGHTA, CDR2 FQGNSA. V trimming: 5 bases; J trimming: 5 bases; junction bases outside the gene matches: 8. The CDR3 runs 14 residues. The CDR3 DNA sequence: TGTGCCAGCAGCGGACCCGGGACAGATTATGGCTACACCTTC. It specifies CASSGPGTDYGYTF. Together with reference TRBV7-2 and TRBJ1-2, the CDR3 gives the full variable domain: GAGVSQSPSNKVTEKGKDVELRCDPISGHTALYWYRQSLGQGLEFLIYFQGNSAPDKSGLPSDRFSAERTGGSVSTLTIQRTQQEDSAVYLCASSGPGTDYGYTFGSGTRLTVV.